These T cell receptor beta chains were read from a single sample in a study of PD-1 blockade in classical Hodgkin lymphoma. Assay used: immunoSEQ multiplex PCR; TCRdb lists only in-frame clones, some missing. In the table there are 20,000 to 25,000 clones, less than 75% of which are singletons. Specimen: peripheral blood mononuclear cells (PBMCs), collected before the fourth cycle of nivolumab. The source is a human donor with classical Hodgkin lymphoma. The CDR3 runs from the conserved cysteine through the conserved F or W. Size values are once, few and many counts, or a class for expanded clones, and some rows have none.

abundance	v_gene	j_gene	CDR3aa
NA	TRBV30	TRBJ1-1	CAWSAGYWMTDTEAFF
NA	TRBV4-3	TRBJ2-1	CASSQDGAGELWNEQFF
NA	TRBV7-9	NA	CASSQSGVSSYEQYF
NA	TRBV11-3	TRBJ1-6	CASSMNQGAGSPLHF
NA	TRBV5-6	TRBJ1-3	CASSFRRTGRDTIYF
few	TRBV19	TRBJ1-2	CASSIGQILRYGYTF
NA	TRBV5-6	TRBJ2-1	CASSPTGAWTGQFF
NA	TRBV19	TRBJ2-7	CASSRTSGYEQYF
NA	TRBV6-6	TRBJ2-3	CASSYLPGRTDTQYF
NA	TRBV7-9	TRBJ1-2	CASSLIQGGYTF
NA	TRBV6-6	TRBJ2-3	CATRVAGGTSTDTQYF
NA	TRBV19	TRBJ1-5	CASMTGQGLRDQPQHF
NA	TRBV6-1	TRBJ2-3	CASSLAGEPDTQYF
few	TRBV10-3	TRBJ1-4	CAISGTVTNEKLFF
NA	TRBV14	TRBJ2-2	CASSPLGRGNTGELFF